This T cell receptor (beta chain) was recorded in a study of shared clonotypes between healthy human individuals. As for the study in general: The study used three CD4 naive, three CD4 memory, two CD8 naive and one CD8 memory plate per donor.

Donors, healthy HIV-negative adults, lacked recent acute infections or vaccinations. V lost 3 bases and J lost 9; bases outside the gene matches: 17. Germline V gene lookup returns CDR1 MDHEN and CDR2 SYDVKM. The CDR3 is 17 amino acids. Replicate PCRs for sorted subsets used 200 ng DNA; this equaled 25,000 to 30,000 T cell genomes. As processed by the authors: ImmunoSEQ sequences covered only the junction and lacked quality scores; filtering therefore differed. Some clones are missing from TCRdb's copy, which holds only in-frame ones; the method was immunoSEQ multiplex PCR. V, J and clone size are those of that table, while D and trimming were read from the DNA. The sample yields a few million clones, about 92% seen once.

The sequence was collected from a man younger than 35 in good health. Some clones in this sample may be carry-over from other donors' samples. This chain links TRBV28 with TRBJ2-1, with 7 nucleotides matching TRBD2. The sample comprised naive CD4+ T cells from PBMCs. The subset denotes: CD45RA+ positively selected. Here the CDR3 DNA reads TGTGCCAGCAGTTTCCTAATTAAAGCGGGATTTAACGGTGAGCAGTTCTTC. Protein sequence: CASSFLIKAGFNGEQFF. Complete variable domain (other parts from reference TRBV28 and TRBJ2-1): DVKVTQSSRYLVKRTGEKVFLECVQDMDHENMFWYRQDPGLGLRLIYFSYDVKMKEKGDIPEGYSVSREKKERFSLILESASTNQTSMYLCASSFLIKAGFNGEQFFGPGTRLTVL.